This T cell receptor beta chain was recorded in a study of PD-1 blockade in classical Hodgkin lymphoma. Study-level points and caveats: Reported findings placed baseline TCR diversity lower in newly diagnosed patients (compared with healthy donors). Anyone who began nivolumab under 1 year after ASCT was excluded. CD4+ TCR diversity, unlike CD8+, climbed significantly by C4D1.

Germline loops: CDR1 LNHDA, CDR2 SQIVND (reference sequence). V dropped 7 bases and J dropped 2; count of bases not matched to a gene: 5. The CDR3 is 14 amino acids. Turning to this clone: What it binds is not known.

Only in-frame clones appear in the TCRdb table, and some are missing; sequencing was by immunoSEQ multiplex PCR. This sample has around 30,000 clones; more than 80% occur once, and the top ten carry less than 0.65%. Time point defined: cycle 4 day 1 (C4D1), after more than 5 weeks of nivolumab. Brentuximab vedotin exposure varied, and every patient relapsed after autologous stem cell transplantation. Magnetic negative selection of thawed PBMCs was the method by which CD4+ T cells were purified. Best response was recorded as complete response, partial response or progressive disease. The receptor was derived from a human donor with classical Hodgkin lymphoma. V is TRBV19 and J is TRBJ1-3; TRBD1 matches 7 bases. The material was CD4+ T cells from blood, obtained before the fourth cycle of nivolumab. CDR3 sequence (DNA): TGTGCCAGTATGGACCAGGGGGCTGGAAACACCATATATTTT. Amino acids: CASMDQGAGNTIYF.